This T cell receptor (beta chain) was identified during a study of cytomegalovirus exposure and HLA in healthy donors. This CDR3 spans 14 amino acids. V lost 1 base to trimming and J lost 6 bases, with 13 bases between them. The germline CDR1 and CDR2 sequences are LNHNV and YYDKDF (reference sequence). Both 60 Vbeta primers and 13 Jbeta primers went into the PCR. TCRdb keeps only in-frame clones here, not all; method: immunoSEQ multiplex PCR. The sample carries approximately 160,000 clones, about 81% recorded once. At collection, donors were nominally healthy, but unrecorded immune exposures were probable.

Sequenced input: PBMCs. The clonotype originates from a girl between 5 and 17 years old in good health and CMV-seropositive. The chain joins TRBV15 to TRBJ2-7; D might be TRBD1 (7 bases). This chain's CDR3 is CATSRVPGGIEQYF. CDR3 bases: TGTGCCACCAGCAGAGTTCCAGGGGGGATCGAGCAGTACTTC.